This T cell receptor beta chain was obtained from a study of T cells after yellow fever vaccination. The overall study: In the case of low-cell-number fractions, SMART-Seq v4 Ultra Low Input was used for preparation.

UMIs and a universal primer site were added when TCR cDNA was made by 5'RACE template switching. TCRdb fed the 5' RACE reads into MiXCR, producing one record per CDR3 protein. Among around 530,000 distinct CDR3 sequences listed, about a sixth were seen once. CDR3 length: 15 residues. Germline V lookup: CDR1 SGHTA, CDR2 FQGNSA. Trimming shortened V by 2 bases and J by 2 bases, and 13 bases separated the two germline ends. The chain uses TRBV7-2 and TRBJ2-7, with a weak D call TRBD1 (5 bases). The sequenced sample was PBMCs, obtained 5 to 6 days after the first yellow fever vaccination. The sequence came from a man younger than 35 who received the YFV17D yellow fever vaccine. The CDR3 DNA reads as TGTGCCAGCAGCTTAAGTTCGCGACAGACCTACGAGCAGTACTTC. This encodes CASSLSSRQTYEQYF.